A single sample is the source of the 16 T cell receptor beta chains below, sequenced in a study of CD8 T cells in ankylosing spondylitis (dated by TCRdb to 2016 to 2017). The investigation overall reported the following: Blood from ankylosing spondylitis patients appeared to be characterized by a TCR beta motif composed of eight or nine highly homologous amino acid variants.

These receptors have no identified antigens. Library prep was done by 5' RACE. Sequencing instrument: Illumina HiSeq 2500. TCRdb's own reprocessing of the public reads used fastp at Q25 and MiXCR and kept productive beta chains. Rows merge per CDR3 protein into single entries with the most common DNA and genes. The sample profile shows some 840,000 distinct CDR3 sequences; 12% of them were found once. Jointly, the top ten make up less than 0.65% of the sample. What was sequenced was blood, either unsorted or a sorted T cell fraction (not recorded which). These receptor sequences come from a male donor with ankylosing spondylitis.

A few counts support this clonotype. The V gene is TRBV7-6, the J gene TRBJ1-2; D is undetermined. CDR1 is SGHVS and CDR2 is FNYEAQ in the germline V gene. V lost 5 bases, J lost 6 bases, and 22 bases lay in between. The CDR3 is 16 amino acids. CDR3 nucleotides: TGTGCCAGCAGCCCTTATCCCGGGGATATGATTGATGGCTACACCTTC. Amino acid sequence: CASSPYPGDMIDGYTF.

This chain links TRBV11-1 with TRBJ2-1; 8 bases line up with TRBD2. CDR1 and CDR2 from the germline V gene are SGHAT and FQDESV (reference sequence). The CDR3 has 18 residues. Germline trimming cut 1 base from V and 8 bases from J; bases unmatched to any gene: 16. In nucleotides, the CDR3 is TGTGCCAGCAGCTTAGAGGTCGGGGGGAGCGGGAGATTTGATGAGCAGTTCTTC. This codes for CASSLEVGGSGRFDEQFF.

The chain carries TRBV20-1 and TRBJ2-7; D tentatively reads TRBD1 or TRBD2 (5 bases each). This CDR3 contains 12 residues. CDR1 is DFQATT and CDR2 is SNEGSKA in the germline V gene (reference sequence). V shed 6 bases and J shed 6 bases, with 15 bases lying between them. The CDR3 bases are TGCAGTGCCAACGGGGCTGGGAGCGAGCAGTACTTC. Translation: CSANGAGSEQYF.

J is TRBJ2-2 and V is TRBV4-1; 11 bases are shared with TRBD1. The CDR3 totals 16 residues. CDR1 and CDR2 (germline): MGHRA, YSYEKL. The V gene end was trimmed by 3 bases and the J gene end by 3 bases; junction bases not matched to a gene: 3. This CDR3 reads CASSHPGQGDTGELFF. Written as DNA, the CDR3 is TGCGCCAGCAGCCACCCGGGACAGGGGGACACCGGGGAGCTGTTTTTT.

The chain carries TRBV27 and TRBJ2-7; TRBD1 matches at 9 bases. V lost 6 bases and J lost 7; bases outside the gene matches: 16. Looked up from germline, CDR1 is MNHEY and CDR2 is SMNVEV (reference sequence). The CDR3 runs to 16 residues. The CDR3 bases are TGTGCCAGCAGCCTAGGGCCGGGACAGGGAAATCGTGAGCAGTACTTC. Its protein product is CASSLGPGQGNREQYF.

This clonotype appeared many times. The CDR3 loop reads CASSLGPRAGNQPQHF. The CDR3 DNA is TGTGCCAGCAGTTTGGGCCCCCGGGCGGGCAATCAGCCCCAGCATTTT. The chain combines TRBV12-3 or TRBV12-4 with TRBJ1-5; D is undetermined. Between the trimmed V and J ends, which lost 3 bases and 2 bases, there was a span of 14 bases. This CDR3 comprises 16 residues.

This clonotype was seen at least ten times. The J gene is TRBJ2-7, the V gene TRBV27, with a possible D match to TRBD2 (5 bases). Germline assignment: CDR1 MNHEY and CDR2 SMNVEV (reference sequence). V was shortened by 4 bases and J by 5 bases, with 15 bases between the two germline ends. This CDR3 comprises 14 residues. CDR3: CASSYSRTGNEQYF. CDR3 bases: TGTGCCAGCAGTTACTCTAGAACGGGAAACGAGCAGTACTTC.

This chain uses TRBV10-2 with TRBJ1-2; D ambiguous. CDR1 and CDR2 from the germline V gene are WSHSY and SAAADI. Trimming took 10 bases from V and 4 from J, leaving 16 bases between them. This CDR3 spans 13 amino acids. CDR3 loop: CATLSATIYGYTF. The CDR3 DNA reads TGCGCCACCCTTTCCGCCACCATCTATGGCTACACCTTC.

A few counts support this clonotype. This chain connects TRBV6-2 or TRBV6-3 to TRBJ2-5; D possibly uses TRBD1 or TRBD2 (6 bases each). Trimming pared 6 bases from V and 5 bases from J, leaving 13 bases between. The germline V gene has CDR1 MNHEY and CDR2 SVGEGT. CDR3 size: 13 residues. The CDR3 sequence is CASSKGGRETQYF. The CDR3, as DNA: TGTGCCAGCAGCAAAGGGGGGCGTGAGACCCAGTACTTC.

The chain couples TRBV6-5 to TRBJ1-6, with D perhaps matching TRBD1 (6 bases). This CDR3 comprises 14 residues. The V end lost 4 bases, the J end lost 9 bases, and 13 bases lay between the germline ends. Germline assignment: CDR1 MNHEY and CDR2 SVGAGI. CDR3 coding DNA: TGTGCCAGCAGTTTGGACAGAGCCCGTTCACCCCTCCACTTT. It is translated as CASSLDRARSPLHF.

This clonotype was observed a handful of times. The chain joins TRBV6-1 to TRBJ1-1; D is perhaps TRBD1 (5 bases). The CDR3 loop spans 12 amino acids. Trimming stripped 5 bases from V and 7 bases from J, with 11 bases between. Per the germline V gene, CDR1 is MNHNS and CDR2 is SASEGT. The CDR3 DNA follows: TGTGCCAGCAGTCTCCGGGACCGTGAAGCTTTCTTT. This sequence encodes CASSLRDREAFF.

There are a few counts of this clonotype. The CDR3 here is CASNYQGVGNSPLHF. CDR3 nucleotides: TGTGCCAGCAACTACCAGGGGGTAGGGAATTCACCCCTCCACTTT. V gene TRBV6-1 combines with J gene TRBJ1-6, with 7 bases fitting TRBD1. This CDR3 has 15 amino acids. Trimming at V came to 7 bases and at J to 7 bases, leaving 10 bases not matched to a gene. Germline CDR1 is MNHNS and CDR2 is SASEGT.

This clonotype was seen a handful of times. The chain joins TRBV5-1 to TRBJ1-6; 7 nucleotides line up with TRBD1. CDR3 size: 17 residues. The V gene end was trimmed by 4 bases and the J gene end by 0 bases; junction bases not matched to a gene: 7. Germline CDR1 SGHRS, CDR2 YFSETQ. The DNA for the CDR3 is TGCGCCAGCAGCCCGATGGACAGGAGCTCCTATAATTCACCCCTCCACTTT. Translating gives CASSPMDRSSYNSPLHF.

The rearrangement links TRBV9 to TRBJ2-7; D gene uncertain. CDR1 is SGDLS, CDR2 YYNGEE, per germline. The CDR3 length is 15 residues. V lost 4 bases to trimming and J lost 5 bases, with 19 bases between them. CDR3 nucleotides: TGTGCCAGCAGCTCAGGTGTAACAGTTTACGACGAGCAGTACTTC. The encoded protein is CASSSGVTVYDEQYF.

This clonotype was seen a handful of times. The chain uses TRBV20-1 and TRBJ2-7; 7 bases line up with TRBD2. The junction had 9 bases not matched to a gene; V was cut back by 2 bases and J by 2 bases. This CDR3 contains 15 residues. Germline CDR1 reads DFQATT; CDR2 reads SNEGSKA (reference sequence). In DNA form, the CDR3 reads TGCAGTGCTAGAACCGTTAGCGGGTTCACCTACGAGCAGTACTTC. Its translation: CSARTVSGFTYEQYF.

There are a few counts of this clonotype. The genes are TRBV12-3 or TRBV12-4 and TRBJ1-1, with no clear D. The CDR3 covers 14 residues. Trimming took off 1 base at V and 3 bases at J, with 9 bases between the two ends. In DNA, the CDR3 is TGTGCCAGCAGTTTAGAACGGTGGGACACTGAAGCTTTCTTT. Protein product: CASSLERWDTEAFF.